Given below is one T cell receptor (beta chain) in context. The data belong to a study of blood T cell repertoires in COVID-19. The Seattle site enrolled patients during active infection and followed them longitudinally. V was cut by 0 bases and J by 10 bases, with 10 bases left in between. The CDR3 is 13 residues long. In germline, CDR1 is MNHEY, CDR2 SMNVEV (reference sequence). Original data processing: The assay estimated nucleated cells by amplifying reference gene primers. Profiling relied on immunoSEQ multiplex PCR, and the TCRdb table lists in-frame clones only, not all of them. For V, J and clone size, that table is used; D and trimming come from the DNA. The data contain 290,000 or so clones, approximately 89% of them singletons.

The V and J genes are TRBV27 and TRBJ2-1, with D perhaps TRBD2 (5 bases). The specimen was peripheral blood. The clonotype was recovered from a woman in her 30s with COVID-19, enrolled during active disease. CDR3 sequence reads: CASSLSGEGEQFF. The CDR3 DNA is TGTGCCAGCAGTTTATCAGGTGAGGGAGAGCAGTTCTTC.